The TCR beta chain described here comes from a study of T cells in Graves' hyperthyroidism and ophthalmopathy. Turning to the study itself: Peripheral blood collection took place at initial diagnosis, before any treatment.

General study results and limits: Model predictions of ophthalmopathy came a median 6.5 months before onset. Expanded thyroid clonotypes (above 0.001) were mostly also found in blood.

The authors obtained PBMCs from 10 ml of fresh peripheral blood. The table lists this clonotype with many counts. The antigen is not known. Template material for amplifying TCR beta CDR3 regions consisted of RNA transcripts. Initially, a first-round RT-PCR of the TCR CDR3 employed the HTBI primer set. In TCRdb, the multiplex PCR reads were re-called with MiXCR into one record per CDR3 protein. The profile covers hundreds of thousands of distinct CDR3 sequences, with 15% to 18% appearing a single time and over 7.5% taken by the ten largest. The sample consisted of blood. This receptor was identified in a woman younger than 35 with Graves' hyperthyroidism.

DNA of the CDR3: TGCGCCAGCACTACGAGAAAGGACAGGGAAAGAAGCAATCAGCCCCAGCATTTT. Protein: CASTTRKDRERSNQPQHF. The V call is TRBV10-1, the J call TRBJ1-5; 8 bases agree with TRBD1. The trim removed 7 bases at V and 1 base at J, leaving 15 bases unmatched. The CDR3 totals 18 residues. CDR1 and CDR2 (germline): WNHNN, SYGVQD (reference sequence).